The rows below give T cell receptor beta chains drawn from one sample of a study of blood T cell repertoires in COVID-19. Data came from immunoSEQ multiplex PCR; TCRdb stores just in-frame clones and leaves some out. The sample consists of about 41,000 clones, about 87% of them appearing once. Sequencing was done on a sample of peripheral blood. The origin of the receptors is a man in his forties with COVID-19, enrolled during active disease. Each CDR3 is given with its conserved first and last residue. Each record gives: V gene, CDR3 length, clone size, J gene, D gene, CDR3 protein, CDR3 DNA. A D gene is named only where the DNA matches it firmly. Expanded clones get a size class; other rows say once, few or many, or leave the size out.

>TRBV15|16|NA|TRBJ2-5|TRBD2
CATSRKGLAAGETQYF
TGTGCCACCAGCAGGAAGGGACTAGCGGCGGGGGAGACCCAGTACTTC
>TRBV12-3/TRBV12-4|12|NA|TRBJ2-5|NA
CASGAYLETQYF
TGTGCCAGCGGTGCGTACTTGGAGACCCAGTACTTC
>TRBV15|14|NA|TRBJ1-6|NA
CATSSGSGRSPLHF
TGTGCCACCAGCAGCGGGTCAGGGCGGTCACCCCTCCACTTT
>TRBV19|14|NA|TRBJ1-1|NA
CASSIPGMNTEAFF
TGTGCCAGTAGTATCCCCGGGATGAACACTGAAGCTTTCTTT
>TRBV28|16|NA|TRBJ2-7|NA
CASSLSWDTPSYEQYF
TGTGCCAGCAGTTTATCATGGGACACCCCCTCCTACGAGCAGTACTTC
>TRBV5-4|15|NA|TRBJ2-1|NA
CASSLAQEGNNEQFF
TGTGCCAGCAGCTTGGCTCAGGAAGGTAACAATGAGCAGTTCTTC
>TRBV11-2|16|NA|TRBJ1-3|TRBD1
CASSTRQGESGNTIYF
TGTGCCAGCAGCACACGACAGGGGGAATCCGGAAACACCATATATTTT
>TRBV10-1|12|NA|TRBJ2-5|NA
CASSPLEETQYF
TGCGCCAGCAGCCCCCTGGAGGAGACCCAGTACTTC
>TRBV7-9|14|NA|TRBJ2-1|NA
CASSLGQRSDEQFF
TGTGCCAGCAGCTTAGGGCAGAGGAGCGATGAGCAGTTCTTC
>TRBV19|15|medium-sized|TRBJ2-7|NA
CASSIFAFPPYEQYF
TGTGCCAGTAGTATATTTGCGTTCCCTCCCTACGAGCAGTACTTC
>TRBV4-1|15|once|TRBJ2-5|TRBD2
CASSQEGLFQETQYF
TGCGCCAGCAGCCAAGAGGGACTATTCCAAGAGACCCAGTACTTC
>TRBV6-6|14|once|TRBJ1-2|NA
CASSYQGGGYGYTF
TGTGCCAGCAGTTATCAGGGAGGAGGCTATGGCTACACCTTC
>TRBV2|13|NA|TRBJ2-2|NA
CASSVEGAGELFF
TGTGCCAGCAGTGTAGAGGGCGCCGGGGAGCTGTTTTTT